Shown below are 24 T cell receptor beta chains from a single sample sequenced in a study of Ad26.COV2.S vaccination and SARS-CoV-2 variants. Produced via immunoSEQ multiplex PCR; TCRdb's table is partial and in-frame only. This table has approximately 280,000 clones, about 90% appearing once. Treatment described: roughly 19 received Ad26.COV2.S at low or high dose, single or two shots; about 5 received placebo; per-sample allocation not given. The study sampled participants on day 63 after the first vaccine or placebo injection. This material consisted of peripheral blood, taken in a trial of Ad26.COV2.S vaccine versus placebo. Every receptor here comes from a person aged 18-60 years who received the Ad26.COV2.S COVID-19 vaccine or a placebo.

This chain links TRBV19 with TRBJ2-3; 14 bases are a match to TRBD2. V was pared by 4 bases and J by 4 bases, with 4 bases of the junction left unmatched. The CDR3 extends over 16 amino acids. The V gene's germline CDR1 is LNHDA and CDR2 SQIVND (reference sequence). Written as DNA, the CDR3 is TGTGCCAGTAGTAGCCTGACTAGCGGGAGGGCAGATACGCAGTATTTT. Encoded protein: CASSSLTSGRADTQYF.

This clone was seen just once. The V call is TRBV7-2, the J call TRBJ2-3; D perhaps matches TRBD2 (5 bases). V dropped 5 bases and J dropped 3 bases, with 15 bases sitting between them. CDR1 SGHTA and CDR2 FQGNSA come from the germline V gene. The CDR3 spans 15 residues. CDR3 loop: CASSPRLATTDTQYF. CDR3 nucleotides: TGTGCCAGCAGCCCCAGGCTAGCAACTACAGATACGCAGTATTTT.

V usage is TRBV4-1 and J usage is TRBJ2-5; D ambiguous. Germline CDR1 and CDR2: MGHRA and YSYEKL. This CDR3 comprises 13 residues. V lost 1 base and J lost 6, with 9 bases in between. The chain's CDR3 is CASSQGWAKTQYF. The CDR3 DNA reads TGCGCCAGCAGCCAAGGATGGGCCAAGACCCAGTACTTC.

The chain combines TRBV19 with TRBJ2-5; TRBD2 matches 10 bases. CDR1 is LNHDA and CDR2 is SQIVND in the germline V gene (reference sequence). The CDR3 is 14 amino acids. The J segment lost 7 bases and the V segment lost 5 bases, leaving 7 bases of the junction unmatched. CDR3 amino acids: CASSLAGGQGTQYF. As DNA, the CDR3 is TGTGCCAGTAGTTTAGCGGGAGGCCAGGGGACCCAGTACTTC.

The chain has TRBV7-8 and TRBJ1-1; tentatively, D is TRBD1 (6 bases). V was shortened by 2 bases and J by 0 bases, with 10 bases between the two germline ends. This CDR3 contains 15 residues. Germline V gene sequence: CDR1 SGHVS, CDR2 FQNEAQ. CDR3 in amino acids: CASSLQGPLNTEAFF. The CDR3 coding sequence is TGTGCCAGCAGCTTACAGGGGCCGCTGAACACTGAAGCTTTCTTT.

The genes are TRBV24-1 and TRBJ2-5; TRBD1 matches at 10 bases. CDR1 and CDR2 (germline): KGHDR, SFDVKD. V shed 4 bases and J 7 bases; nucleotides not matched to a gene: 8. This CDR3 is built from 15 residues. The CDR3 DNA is TGTGCCACCAGTGAGGGGACAGGGGAAAGGGGGACCCAGTACTTC. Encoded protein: CATSEGTGERGTQYF.

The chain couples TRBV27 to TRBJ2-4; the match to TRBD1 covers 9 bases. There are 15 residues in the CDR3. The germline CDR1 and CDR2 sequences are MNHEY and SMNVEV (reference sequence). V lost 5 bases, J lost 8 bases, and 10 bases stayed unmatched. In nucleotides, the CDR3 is TGTGCCAGCAGTCCCCTCCGGGACAGGGAGGACATTCAGTACTTC. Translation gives CASSPLRDREDIQYF.

CDR3: CASSYSRTGVEQYF. CDR3 bases: TGTGCCAGCAGTTACTCGAGGACAGGGGTCGAGCAGTACTTC. The rearrangement uses TRBV6-5 and TRBJ2-7, with TRBD1 matching over 9 bases. Germline loops: CDR1 MNHEY, CDR2 SVGAGI. The V segment lost 0 bases and the J segment 6 bases; nucleotides outside the gene matches: 3. CDR3 length: 14 amino acids.

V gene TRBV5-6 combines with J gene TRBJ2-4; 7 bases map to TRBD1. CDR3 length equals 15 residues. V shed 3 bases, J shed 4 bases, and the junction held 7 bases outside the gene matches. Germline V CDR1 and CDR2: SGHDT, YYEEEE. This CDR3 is CASSSRQGAKNIQYF. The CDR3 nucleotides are TGTGCCAGCAGCTCCCGACAGGGTGCGAAAAACATTCAGTACTTC.

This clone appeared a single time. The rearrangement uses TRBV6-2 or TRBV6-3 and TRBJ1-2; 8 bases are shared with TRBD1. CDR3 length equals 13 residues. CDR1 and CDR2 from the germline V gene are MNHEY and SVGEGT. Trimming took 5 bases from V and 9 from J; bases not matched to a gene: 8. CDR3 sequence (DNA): TGTGCCAGCAGTCTAGGGACAGGCCTTCGCTACACCTTC. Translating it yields CASSLGTGLRYTF.

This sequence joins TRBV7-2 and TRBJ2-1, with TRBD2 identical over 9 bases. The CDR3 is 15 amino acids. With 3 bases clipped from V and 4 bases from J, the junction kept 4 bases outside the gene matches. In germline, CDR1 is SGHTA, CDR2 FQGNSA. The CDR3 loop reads CASSFGTSRYNEQFF. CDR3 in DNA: TGTGCCAGCAGCTTCGGGACTAGCAGATACAATGAGCAGTTCTTC.

This CDR3 reads CASSPDYRDRRLAKNIQYF. The CDR3 DNA sequence: TGTGCCAGCTCACCGGACTACCGGGACAGGCGATTAGCCAAAAACATTCAGTACTTC. The V and J genes are TRBV18 and TRBJ2-4, with TRBD1 matching 8 bases. Germline V gene data show CDR1 as KGHSH and CDR2 as LQKENI. The V and J ends lost 3 bases and 0 bases, in that order; junction bases with no gene match: 13. This CDR3 spans 19 amino acids.

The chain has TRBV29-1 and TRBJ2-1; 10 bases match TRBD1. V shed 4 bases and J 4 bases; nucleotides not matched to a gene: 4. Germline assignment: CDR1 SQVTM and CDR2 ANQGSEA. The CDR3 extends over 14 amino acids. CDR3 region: CSVGGTGAYNEQFF. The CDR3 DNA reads TGCAGCGTTGGCGGGACAGGGGCATACAATGAGCAGTTCTTC.

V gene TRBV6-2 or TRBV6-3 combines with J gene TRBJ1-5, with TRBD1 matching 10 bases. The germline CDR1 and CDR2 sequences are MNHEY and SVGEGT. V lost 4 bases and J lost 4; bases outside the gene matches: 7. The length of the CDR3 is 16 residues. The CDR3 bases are TGTGCCAGCAGTTCCCTAAGGACAGGGGGTAATCAGCCCCAGCATTTT. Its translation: CASSSLRTGGNQPQHF.

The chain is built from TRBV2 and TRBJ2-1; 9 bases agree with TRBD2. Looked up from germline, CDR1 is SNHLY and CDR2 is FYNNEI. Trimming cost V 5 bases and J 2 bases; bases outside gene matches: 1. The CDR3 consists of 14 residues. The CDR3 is CASSRTSAYNEQFF. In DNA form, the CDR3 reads TGTGCCAGCAGTCGGACTAGCGCCTACAATGAGCAGTTCTTC.

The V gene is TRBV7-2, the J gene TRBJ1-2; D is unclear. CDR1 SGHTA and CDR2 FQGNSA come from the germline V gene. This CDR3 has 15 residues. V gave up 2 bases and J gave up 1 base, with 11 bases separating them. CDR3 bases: TGTGCCAGCAGCTTACAGCGGATATTTAACTATGGCTACACCTTC. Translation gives CASSLQRIFNYGYTF.

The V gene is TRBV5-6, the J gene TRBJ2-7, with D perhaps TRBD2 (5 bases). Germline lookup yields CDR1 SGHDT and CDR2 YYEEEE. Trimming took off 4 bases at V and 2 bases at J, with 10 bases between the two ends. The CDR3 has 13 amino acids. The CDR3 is CASSAGPTYEQYF. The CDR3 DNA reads TGTGCCAGCAGCGCGGGTCCGACCTACGAGCAGTACTTC.

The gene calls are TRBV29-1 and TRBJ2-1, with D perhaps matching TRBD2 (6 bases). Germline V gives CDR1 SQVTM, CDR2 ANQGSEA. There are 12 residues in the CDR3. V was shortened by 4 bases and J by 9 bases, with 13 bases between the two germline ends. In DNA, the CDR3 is TGCAGCGTTGGTCCCACTAGCCGTGAGCAGTTCTTC. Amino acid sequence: CSVGPTSREQFF.

CDR3 sequence reads: CASSSGESNYGYTF. DNA for the CDR3: TGTGCCAGCAGCTCAGGGGAATCTAACTATGGCTACACCTTC. J is TRBJ1-2 and V is TRBV7-9; D perhaps matches TRBD1 (6 bases). The CDR3 totals 14 residues. Trimming left V 4 bases short and J 0 bases short, with 9 bases between. Germline V gene data show CDR1 as SEHNR and CDR2 as FQNEAQ (reference sequence).

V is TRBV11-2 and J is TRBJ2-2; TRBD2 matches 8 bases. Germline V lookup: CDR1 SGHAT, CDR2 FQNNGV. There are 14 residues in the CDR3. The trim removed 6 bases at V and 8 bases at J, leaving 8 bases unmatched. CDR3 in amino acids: CASSSGTRTGELFF. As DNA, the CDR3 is TGTGCCAGCAGTTCCGGGACTAGGACTGGGGAGCTGTTTTTT.

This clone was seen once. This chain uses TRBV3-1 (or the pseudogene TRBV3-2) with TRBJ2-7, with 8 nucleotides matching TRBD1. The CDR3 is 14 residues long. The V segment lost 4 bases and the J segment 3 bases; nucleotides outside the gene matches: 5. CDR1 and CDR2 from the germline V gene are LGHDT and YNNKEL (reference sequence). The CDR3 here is CASSRQTGGYEQYF. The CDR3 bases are TGTGCCAGCAGCCGCCAAACAGGGGGCTACGAGCAGTACTTC.

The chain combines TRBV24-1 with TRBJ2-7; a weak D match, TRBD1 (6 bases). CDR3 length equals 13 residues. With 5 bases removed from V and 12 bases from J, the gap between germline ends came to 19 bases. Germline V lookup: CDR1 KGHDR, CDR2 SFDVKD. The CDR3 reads CATSGTTGNPLYF. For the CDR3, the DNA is TGTGCCACCAGTGGCACAACAGGGAACCCTCTGTACTTC.

As DNA, the CDR3 is TGTGCCAGCAGTCCCGGGATTTCAACTAATGAAAAACTGTTTTTT. Protein product: CASSPGISTNEKLFF. V gene TRBV6-5 combines with J gene TRBJ1-4; unclear D gene. The CDR3 covers 15 residues. Germline values: CDR1 MNHEY, CDR2 SVGAGI. V was clipped by 5 bases and J by 0 bases, with 10 bases between them.

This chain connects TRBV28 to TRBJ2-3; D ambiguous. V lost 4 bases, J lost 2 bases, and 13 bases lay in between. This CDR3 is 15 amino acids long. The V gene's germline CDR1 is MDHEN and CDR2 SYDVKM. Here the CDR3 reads CASSSPPQITDTQYF. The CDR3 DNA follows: TGTGCCAGCAGTTCCCCCCCACAGATCACAGATACGCAGTATTTT.